This TCR beta chain was found in a study of cytomegalovirus exposure and HLA in healthy donors. This clone was detected only once. Assay used: immunoSEQ multiplex PCR; TCRdb lists only in-frame clones, some missing. The sample includes about 140,000 clones, around nine tenths of them seen just once. Germline V gene data show CDR1 as LNHNV and CDR2 as YYDKDF (reference sequence). CDR3 length: 16 amino acids. Trimming at V came to 3 bases and at J to 9 bases, leaving 10 bases not matched to a gene. The sequencing sample was made of PBMCs. The TCR comes from a young woman in good health and CMV-seropositive. This chain uses TRBV15 with TRBJ2-1; 11 bases fit TRBD2. CDR3 region: CATSRGTSGRISEQFF. CDR3 DNA sequence: TGTGCCACCAGCAGGGGAACTAGCGGGAGAATAAGTGAGCAGTTCTTC.